The 5 T cell receptor beta chains given below trace back to one sample, sequenced in a study of shared clonotypes between healthy human individuals. TCRdb keeps only in-frame clones here, not all; method: immunoSEQ multiplex PCR. The profile covers 1,400,000 or so clones, with around 98.5% appearing a single time and approximately 0.4% taken by the ten largest. Sequenced: naive CD4+ T cells sorted from blood. Subset described: CD45RA+ positively selected. Receptors were obtained from a man aged 25 to 40 in good health.

J is TRBJ2-5 and V is TRBV10-2; D uncertain. Germline lookup yields CDR1 WSHSY and CDR2 SAAADI. This CDR3 is 12 amino acids long. Between the trimmed V and J ends, which lost 6 bases and 4 bases, there was a span of 9 bases. Here the CDR3 reads CASRDPLETQYF. CDR3 sequence (DNA): TGCGCCAGCAGGGATCCTTTAGAGACCCAGTACTTC.

The CDR3 is CASGNTRSYGYTF. CDR3 DNA sequence: TGTGCCAGCGGAAACACCCGCTCCTATGGCTACACCTTC. The genes are TRBV11-2 and TRBJ1-2; no clear D gene. Per germline, CDR1 SGHAT and CDR2 FQNNGV. The CDR3 spans 13 residues. Trimming stripped 8 bases from V and 4 bases from J, with 14 bases between. The full variable domain, in which reference TRBV11-2 and TRBJ1-2 provide the parts outside the CDR3, is EAGVAQSPRYKIIEKRQSVAFWCNPISGHATLYWYQQILGQGPKLLIQFQNNGVVDDSQLPKDRFSAERLKGVDSTLKIQPAKLEDSAVYLCASGNTRSYGYTFGSGTRLTVV.

This clone was observed once. The chain combines TRBV21-1 with TRBJ1-5; the table's D call, TRBD1, was not checked against the DNA. TRBV21-1 is marked as a pseudogene. The CDR3 is 19 residues long. The DNA of the CDR3 is TGTGCCAGCAGCAAAGGATCAAGGGGGCGGAATAATGGCAATCAGCCCCAGCATTTT. Protein: CASSKGSRGRNNGNQPQHF.

J is TRBJ1-3 and V is TRBV9; the D gene is possibly TRBD1 (5 bases). V lost 4 bases to trimming and J lost 0 bases, with 17 bases between them. The CDR3 extends over 17 amino acids. CDR1 and CDR2 (germline): SGDLS, YYNGEE. Here the CDR3 DNA reads TGTGCCAGCAGCACCTGGGACCGACTTTTCTCTGGAAACACCATATATTTT. Its translation is CASSTWDRLFSGNTIYF.

The chain carries TRBV7-9 and TRBJ1-4; D uncertain. Germline assignment: CDR1 SEHNR and CDR2 FQNEAQ (reference sequence). Deletions cut 2 bases from V and 5 bases from J, with 6 bases between. The CDR3 length is 13 residues. This CDR3 reads CASSLQANEKLFF. CDR3 sequence (DNA): TGTGCCAGCAGCTTACAGGCAAATGAAAAACTGTTTTTT.